Detailed here is one T cell receptor (beta chain). An end of the junction differs from the germline gene, which may be a read error. This entry comes from a study of glioma-infiltrating T cells. Amplification of TCR alpha and beta CDR3 regions from RNA used iRepertoire nested multiplex PCR. TCRdb used MiXCR to reprocess the multiplex PCR reads, holding one entry per CDR3 protein. The table lists about 180,000 distinct CDR3 sequences, around 40% of them singletons. The CDR3 extends over 13 amino acids. The germline V gene has CDR1 SGHNT and CDR2 YYREEE (reference sequence). The source material was glioma tissue, nonneoplastic brain tissue, or PBMCs (not recorded which). This clonotype was obtained from a human donor with low-grade glioma or glioblastoma, undergoing nonglioma brain surgery, or in good health (not recorded which). The genes are TRBV5-4 and TRBJ2-1; possibly TRBD1 for D (6 bases). CDR3 in amino acids: CASSLVTGNEKFF. CDR3 coding DNA: TGTGCCAGCAGCTTAGTGACAGGCAATGAGAAGTTCTTC.